The 25 T cell receptor beta chains below were found in one sample sequenced in a study of somatic mutations in cytotoxic T cells in rheumatoid arthritis. Sequencing used immunoSEQ multiplex PCR; TCRdb keeps in-frame clones, though not all of them. The data show about 16,000 clones, 70% to 85% seen once. Sequencing was performed on CD8+ T cells sorted from blood. All receptors derive from an adult with rheumatoid arthritis.

The rearrangement uses TRBV5-1 and TRBJ2-3; D is unclear. This CDR3 is built from 14 residues. Trimming left V 0 bases short and J 2 bases short, with 7 bases between. In germline, CDR1 is SGHRS, CDR2 YFSETQ. The CDR3 coding sequence is TGCGCCAGCAGCTTGGGGGTCAACACAGATACGCAGTATTTT. Residues: CASSLGVNTDTQYF.

The rearrangement links TRBV5-6 to TRBJ1-6; 7 positions agree with TRBD1. The CDR3 length is 17 residues. The V and J ends lost 7 bases and 0 bases, in that order; junction bases with no gene match: 10. Germline CDR1 reads SGHDT; CDR2 reads YYEEEE. The CDR3: CASRPGGKSSYNSPLHF. The CDR3 DNA sequence: TGTGCCAGCCGCCCAGGGGGGAAGAGCTCCTATAATTCACCCCTCCACTTT.

This clone is labeled as medium-sized. This sequence joins TRBV6-5 and TRBJ2-1, with D perhaps assigned TRBD1 or TRBD2 (5 bases each). Germline V gene sequence: CDR1 MNHEY, CDR2 SVGAGI. Trimming stripped 0 bases from V and 5 bases from J, with 14 bases between. The CDR3 is 16 residues long. The CDR3 region has the DNA TGTGCCAGCAGTTACTCTGACGGGACGGGACACAATGAGCAGTTCTTC. Protein product: CASSYSDGTGHNEQFF.

This chain links TRBV6-5 with TRBJ2-1; 7 bases match TRBD1. Losses at the gene ends were 5 bases for V and 7 bases for J; bases not matched to a gene: 5. The CDR3 is 13 residues long. CDR1 is MNHEY and CDR2 is SVGAGI in the germline V gene. DNA for the CDR3: TGTGCCAGCAGTCCGACAGGGATGAATGAGCAGTTCTTC. The encoded protein is CASSPTGMNEQFF.

The chain combines TRBV4-1 with TRBJ2-5; 9 bases agree with TRBD2. Germline V gene data show CDR1 as MGHRA and CDR2 as YSYEKL. The junction had 4 bases not matched to a gene; V was cut back by 3 bases and J by 5 bases. This CDR3 has 14 residues. The CDR3 nucleotides read TGCGCCAGCAGCCAGGGACTAGCCCACGAGACCCAGTACTTC. Amino acid sequence: CASSQGLAHETQYF.

The V gene is TRBV28, the J gene TRBJ2-7, with a tentative D call TRBD1 (6 bases). Germline CDR1 reads MDHEN; CDR2 reads SYDVKM. The CDR3 sequence is 15 residues long. Trimming took off 5 bases at V and 3 bases at J, with 17 bases between the two ends. The CDR3 region has the DNA TGTGCCAGCAGTGATAAGGGGGTGCTGAACTACGAGCAGTACTTC. Encoded protein: CASSDKGVLNYEQYF.

This rearrangement joins TRBV28 to TRBJ2-1, with 9 bases matching TRBD2. The CDR3 contains 17 residues. The V gene's germline CDR1 is MDHEN and CDR2 SYDVKM. The V gene end was trimmed by 3 bases and the J gene end by 3 bases; junction bases not matched to a gene: 9. CDR3 in amino acids: CASSLRLAGRDYNEQFF. Here the CDR3 DNA reads TGTGCCAGCAGTTTGAGGCTAGCGGGGCGTGACTACAATGAGCAGTTCTTC.

The chain links TRBV2 to TRBJ2-5; D unclear. Deletions cut 0 bases from V and 1 base from J, with 12 bases between. From germline, CDR1 is SNHLY and CDR2 FYNNEI. CDR3 length equals 16 residues. This CDR3 reads CASSEARNWIQETQYF. The CDR3 bases are TGTGCCAGCAGTGAAGCGCGCAATTGGATCCAAGAGACCCAGTACTTC.

The chain employs TRBV15 and TRBJ2-5, with D perhaps TRBD2 (7 bases). CDR1 and CDR2 from the germline V gene are LNHNV and YYDKDF (reference sequence). This CDR3 has 16 residues. V lost 5 bases and J lost 1, with 17 bases in between. This CDR3 is CATSPRGGTIQETQYF. Here the CDR3 DNA reads TGTGCCACCAGCCCTAGGGGGGGAACGATCCAAGAGACCCAGTACTTC.

The rearrangement joins TRBV29-1 to TRBJ2-7; 10 nucleotides match TRBD1. The CDR3 runs to 11 residues. J was trimmed by 7 bases and V by 7 bases; bases with no gene match: 4. Per the germline V gene, CDR1 is SQVTM and CDR2 is ANQGSEA. CDR3 sequence: CSAWTGGEQYF. CDR3 nucleotides: TGCAGCGCCTGGACAGGGGGAGAGCAGTACTTC.

Only a few counts were recorded for this clone. The CDR3 coding sequence is TGTGCCAGCAGTGAAGTGGGAGGGAGCGGTGAAAAACTGTTTTTT. It translates to CASSEVGGSGEKLFF. J is TRBJ1-4 and V is TRBV6-1, with D hard to call. Trimming removed 1 base from V and 7 bases from J, with 13 bases in between. Germline V gives CDR1 MNHNS, CDR2 SASEGT. The CDR3 totals 15 residues.

Comment on this clone: The junction does not match germline at one end; this may be a read error. This sequence joins TRBV6-1 and TRBJ2-3, with 10 bases that match TRBD2. The CDR3 runs 15 residues. The germline gives CDR1 MNHNS, CDR2 SASEGT. The CDR3 region has the DNA TGTGCCATCAGTGAAGCGGGGGGGGGCACAGATACGCAGTATTTT. Protein: CAISEAGGGTDTQYF.

The chain is built from TRBV9 and TRBJ2-1; unclear D gene. This CDR3 comprises 17 residues. Trimming stripped 0 bases from V and 9 bases from J, with 22 bases between. Germline CDR1 SGDLS, CDR2 YYNGEE. In nucleotides, the CDR3 is TGTGCCAGCAGCGTAGAGGTCAGGCCCCTAAGGATGAGTGAGCAGTTCTTC. This gives the protein CASSVEVRPLRMSEQFF.

The chain has TRBV19 and TRBJ1-3; D unresolved. The ends were cut back, 4 bases at V and 0 bases at J, with 7 bases in the middle. The germline V gene encodes CDR1 LNHDA and CDR2 SQIVND (reference sequence). The CDR3 length is 14 residues. CDR3 region: CASSSPTSGNTIYF. The CDR3, as DNA: TGTGCCAGTAGTAGCCCGACCTCTGGAAACACCATATATTTT.

The table lists this clone with a count of one. This rearrangement joins TRBV6-5 to TRBJ2-5; 10 bases match TRBD1. V shed 2 bases, J shed 5 bases, and the junction held 8 bases outside the gene matches. This CDR3 spans 16 amino acids. The germline V gene has CDR1 MNHEY and CDR2 SVGAGI. CDR3 coding DNA: TGTGCCAGCAGTTACCGAGACAGGGGGCTGGGGGAGACCCAGTACTTC. This sequence encodes CASSYRDRGLGETQYF.

The chain recombines TRBV2 with TRBJ1-3; TRBD1 might be the D (6 bases). V was pared by 2 bases and J by 4 bases, with 9 bases between. There are 14 residues in the CDR3. CDR1 and CDR2 (germline): SNHLY, FYNNEI. CDR3 DNA sequence: TGTGCCAGCAGTGAATATGACAGGGGAAACACCATATATTTT. Translating gives CASSEYDRGNTIYF.

The chain links TRBV7-9 to TRBJ2-7, with TRBD1 matching over 7 bases. The CDR3 extends over 15 amino acids. Trimming removed 5 bases from V and 4 bases from J; junction bases left unmatched: 11. In germline, CDR1 is SEHNR, CDR2 FQNEAQ (reference sequence). The DNA for the CDR3 is TGTGCCAGCAGCACCCGATTAGGGACAGAATACGAGCAGTACTTC. Protein: CASSTRLGTEYEQYF.

The J gene is TRBJ1-2, the V gene TRBV27, with D tentatively TRBD1 (5 bases). Trimming cost V 6 bases and J 6 bases, with 17 bases left between them. Per the germline V gene, CDR1 is MNHEY and CDR2 is SMNVEV (reference sequence). CDR3 length: 14 amino acids. The CDR3 loop reads CASSRNRGRDGYTF. Written as DNA, the CDR3 is TGTGCCAGCAGCCGTAACCGGGGCCGGGATGGCTACACCTTC.

The chain is built from TRBV2 and TRBJ1-6; no clear D. The CDR3 has 14 residues. Germline assignment: CDR1 SNHLY and CDR2 FYNNEI. Trimming pared 3 bases from V and 0 bases from J, leaving 3 bases between. The CDR3 region has the DNA TGTGCCAGCAGTGACAGCTCCTATAATTCACCCCTCCACTTT. It specifies CASSDSSYNSPLHF.

The V gene is TRBV6-1, the J gene TRBJ2-3; 11 bases fit TRBD2. The V segment lost 2 bases and the J segment 4 bases; nucleotides outside the gene matches: 2. CDR3 size: 15 residues. The germline V gene has CDR1 MNHNS and CDR2 SASEGT. The CDR3 reads CASSEFSGGADTQYF. In DNA form, the CDR3 reads TGTGCCAGCAGTGAATTTAGCGGGGGGGCAGATACGCAGTATTTT.

The rearrangement uses TRBV9 and TRBJ1-6, with D possibly TRBD1 on 5 matching bases. V lost 1 base, J lost 0 bases, and 8 bases lay in between. The germline CDR1 and CDR2 sequences are SGDLS and YYNGEE. This CDR3 has 16 residues. DNA of the CDR3: TGTGCCAGCAGCGTATCAGACAGCTCCTATAATTCACCCCTCCACTTT. Its protein is CASSVSDSSYNSPLHF.

Only a few counts were recorded for this clone. The chain couples TRBV11-2 to TRBJ2-3, with 8 bases identical to TRBD2. The CDR3 is made up of 14 amino acids. J gave up 4 bases and V 4 bases, and 4 bases lay outside the gene matches. Germline lookup yields CDR1 SGHAT and CDR2 FQNNGV. CDR3 loop: CASSSGLGADTQYF. CDR3 nucleotides: TGTGCCAGCAGCTCGGGACTAGGGGCAGATACGCAGTATTTT.

The chain joins TRBV27 to TRBJ2-7; tentative D call: TRBD1 (5 bases). The germline V gene encodes CDR1 MNHEY and CDR2 SMNVEV (reference sequence). V was shortened by 3 bases and J by 0 bases, with 12 bases between the two germline ends. This CDR3 contains 15 residues. In nucleotides, the CDR3 is TGTGCCAGCAGTTTTACCGACAGCCTCTCCTACGAGCAGTACTTC. As protein: CASSFTDSLSYEQYF.

The rearrangement joins TRBV15 to TRBJ1-1; TRBD1 aligns across 10 bases. Germline V CDR1 and CDR2: LNHNV, YYDKDF (reference sequence). With 3 bases clipped from V and 7 bases from J, the junction kept 14 bases outside the gene matches. CDR3 length: 17 residues. The CDR3 nucleotides read TGTGCCACCAGCAGCCCCTCCGCCGGGACAGGGGACAATGAAGCTTTCTTT. The encoded protein is CATSSPSAGTGDNEAFF.

In this sample, this clone turned up a few times. V is TRBV19 and J is TRBJ2-5, with no clear D. Trimming stripped 2 bases from V and 3 bases from J, with 7 bases between. Germline-derived CDR1 and CDR2 are LNHDA and SQIVND (reference sequence). The CDR3 is 13 residues long. This CDR3 reads CASSISQKETQYF. DNA of the CDR3: TGTGCCAGTAGTATAAGCCAGAAAGAGACCCAGTACTTC.